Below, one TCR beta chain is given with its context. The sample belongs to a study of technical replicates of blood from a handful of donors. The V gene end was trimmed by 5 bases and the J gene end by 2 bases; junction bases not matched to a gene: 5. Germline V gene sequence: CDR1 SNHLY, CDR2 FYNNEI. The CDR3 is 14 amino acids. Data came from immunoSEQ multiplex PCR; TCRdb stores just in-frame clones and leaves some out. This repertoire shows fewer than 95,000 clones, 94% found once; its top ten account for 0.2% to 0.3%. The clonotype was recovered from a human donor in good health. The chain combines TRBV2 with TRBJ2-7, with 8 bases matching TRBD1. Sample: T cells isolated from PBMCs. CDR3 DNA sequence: TGTGCCAGCAGTCCTCCGGGACAGGCCTACGAGCAGTACTTC. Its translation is CASSPPGQAYEQYF.